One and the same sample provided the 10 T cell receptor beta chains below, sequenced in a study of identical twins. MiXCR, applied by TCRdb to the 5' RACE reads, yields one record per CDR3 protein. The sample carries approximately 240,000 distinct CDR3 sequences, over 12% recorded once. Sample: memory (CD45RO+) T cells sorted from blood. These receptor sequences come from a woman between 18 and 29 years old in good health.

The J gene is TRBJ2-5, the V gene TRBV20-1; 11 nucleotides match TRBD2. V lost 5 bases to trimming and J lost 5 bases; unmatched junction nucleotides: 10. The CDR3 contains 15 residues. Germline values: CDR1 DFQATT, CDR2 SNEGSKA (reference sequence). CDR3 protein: CSALRSGRAPETQYF. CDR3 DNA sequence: TGCAGTGCTTTGCGTAGCGGGAGGGCCCCGGAGACCCAGTACTTC.

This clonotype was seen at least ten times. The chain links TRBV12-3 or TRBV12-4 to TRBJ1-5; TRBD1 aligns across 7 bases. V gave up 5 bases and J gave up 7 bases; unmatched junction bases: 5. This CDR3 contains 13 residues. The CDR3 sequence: CASSPGGGQPQHF. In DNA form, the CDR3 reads TGTGCCAGCAGTCCAGGGGGTGGCCAGCCCCAGCATTTT.

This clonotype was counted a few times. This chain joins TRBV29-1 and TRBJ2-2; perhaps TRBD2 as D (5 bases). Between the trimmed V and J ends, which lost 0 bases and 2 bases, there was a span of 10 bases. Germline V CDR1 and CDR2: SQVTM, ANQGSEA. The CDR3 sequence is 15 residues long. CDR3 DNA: TGCAGCGTTGAAGAGATGGGAGTTAACACCGGGGAGCTGTTTTTT. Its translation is CSVEEMGVNTGELFF.

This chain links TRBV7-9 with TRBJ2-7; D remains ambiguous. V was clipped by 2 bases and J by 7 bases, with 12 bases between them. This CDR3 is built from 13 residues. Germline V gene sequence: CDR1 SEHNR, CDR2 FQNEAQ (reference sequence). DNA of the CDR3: TGTGCCAGCAGCTTACAGATTCGAGCTGAGCAGTACTTC. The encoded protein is CASSLQIRAEQYF. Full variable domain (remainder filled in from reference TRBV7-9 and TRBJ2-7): DTGVSQNPRHKITKRGQNVTFRCDPISEHNRLYWYRQTLGQGPEFLTYFQNEAQLEKSRLLSDRFSAERPKGSFSTLEIQRTEQGDSAMYLCASSLQIRAEQYFGPGTRLTVT.

This CDR3 is CASSYSRHNEQFF. For the CDR3, the DNA is TGTGCCAGCAGTTACTCGAGGCACAATGAGCAGTTCTTC. This chain links TRBV6-6 with TRBJ2-1; D is undetermined. Trimming took 0 bases from V and 5 from J, leaving 5 bases between them. CDR1 is MNHNY, CDR2 SVGAGI, per germline (reference sequence). The CDR3 sequence is 13 residues long.

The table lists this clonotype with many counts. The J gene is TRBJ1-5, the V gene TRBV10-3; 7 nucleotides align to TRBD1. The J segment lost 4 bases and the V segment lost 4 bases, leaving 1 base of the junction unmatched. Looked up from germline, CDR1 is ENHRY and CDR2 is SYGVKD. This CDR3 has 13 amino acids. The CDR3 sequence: CAISVQGNQPQHF. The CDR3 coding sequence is TGTGCCATCAGTGTACAGGGGAATCAGCCCCAGCATTTT.

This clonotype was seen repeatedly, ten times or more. The CDR3 is CSSVATFPNEQFF. In DNA, the CDR3 is TGCAGCTCTGTAGCAACGTTTCCCAATGAGCAGTTCTTC. This sequence joins TRBV29-1 and TRBJ2-1; no firm D call. The CDR3 runs 13 residues. V lost 8 bases, J lost 6 bases, and 17 bases lay in between. The V gene's germline CDR1 is SQVTM and CDR2 ANQGSEA.

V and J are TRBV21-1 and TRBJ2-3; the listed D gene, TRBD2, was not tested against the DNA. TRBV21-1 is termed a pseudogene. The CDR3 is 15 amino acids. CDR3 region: CASSLTSGRRDTQYF. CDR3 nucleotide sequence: TGTGCCAGCTCCCTGACTAGCGGGAGGCGAGATACGCAGTATTTT.

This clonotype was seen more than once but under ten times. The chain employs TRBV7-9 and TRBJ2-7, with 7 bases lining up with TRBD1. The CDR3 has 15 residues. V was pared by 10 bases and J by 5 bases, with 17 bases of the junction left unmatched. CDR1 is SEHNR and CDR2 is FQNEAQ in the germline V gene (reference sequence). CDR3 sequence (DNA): TGTGCCATCACCCTCTCGGGACAGATCCTCGACGAGCAGTACTTC. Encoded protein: CAITLSGQILDEQYF.

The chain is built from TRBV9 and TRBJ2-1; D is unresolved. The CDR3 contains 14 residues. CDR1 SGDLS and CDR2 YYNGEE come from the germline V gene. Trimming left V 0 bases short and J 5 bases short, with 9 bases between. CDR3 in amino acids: CASSVDEPDNEQFF. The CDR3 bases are TGTGCCAGCAGCGTAGATGAGCCAGACAATGAGCAGTTCTTC.